Below are 20 T cell receptor beta chains sequenced from a single sample in a study of post-analysis software for immune sequencing data. Study observations and caveats: Included in a set of roughly five TRBV segments more frequent in patients than controls were TRBV5-6, TRBV5-1 and TRBV20-1.

No antigen has been assigned to these receptors. Tagging with unique molecular identifiers was a feature of the TCR beta cDNA libraries. TCRdb itself ran the PCR reads through MiXCR, one entry per CDR3 protein. The profile shows some 260,000 distinct CDR3 sequences, 36% of them singletons. Sequenced input: blood. The receptors originated from a girl aged 5 to 17 with multiple sclerosis.

This clonotype appeared a few times. A much larger clone lies one base from this, so it may be a read error. The chain combines TRBV20-1 with TRBJ1-2, with unresolved D. CDR3 length: 14 residues. The germline CDR1 and CDR2 sequences are DFQATT and SNEGSKA (reference sequence). Trimming cost V 1 base and J 3 bases, with 12 bases left between them. The CDR3 sequence: CSARAYYEYYGYTF. The CDR3 nucleotides read TGCAGTGCTAGAGCTTACTACGAGTACTATGGCTACACCTTC.

As to this clonotype: The CDR3 end shows no conserved phenylalanine or tryptophan, and so a read error is likely. Because the CDR3's place on the DNA is in doubt, the DNA is left out and the CDR3 is given as listed by TCRdb. The V gene is TRBV7-2, the J gene TRBJ2-1; the D call TRBD2 from the table was never checked on the DNA. Including both end residues, the CDR3 is 14 amino acids long. The germline V gene has CDR1 SGHTA and CDR2 FQGNSA. The CDR3 reads CASSLDPLAGDQVS.

This clonotype was seen only a few times. A much more abundant neighbour one base away suggests this may be a read error. This chain connects TRBV29-1 to TRBJ2-3, with no clear D. The germline V and J ends were trimmed by 4 bases and 2 bases, with 19 bases remaining between them. The length of the CDR3 is 16 residues. Germline CDR1 reads SQVTM; CDR2 reads ANQGSEA. CDR3 residues: CSVVTPTGGNTDTQYF. The CDR3 nucleotides are TGCAGCGTTGTAACTCCGACTGGCGGTAACACAGATACGCAGTATTTT.

This clonotype was recorded many times. The rearrangement uses TRBV7-9 and TRBJ2-1; perhaps TRBD2 as D (6 bases). CDR1 is SEHNR and CDR2 is FQNEAQ in the germline V gene (reference sequence). Trimming took off 3 bases at V and 10 bases at J, with 10 bases between the two ends. The CDR3 contains 12 residues. The CDR3 DNA reads TGTGCCAGCAGCTTGACTAGTAACGAGCAGTTCTTC. Its protein is CASSLTSNEQFF.

This clonotype was seen only a few times. This sequence joins TRBV4-2 and TRBJ2-1; no definite D call. CDR3 size: 15 residues. The V gene lost 3 bases and the J gene lost 3 bases, with 12 bases spanning the gap. Per the germline V gene, CDR1 is LGHNA and CDR2 is YNFKEQ. CDR3 DNA: TGTGCCAGCAGCCAGCGAGCCGGTCTCTACAATGAGCAGTTCTTC. Its protein is CASSQRAGLYNEQFF.

The genes are TRBV3-1 and TRBJ1-4, with 7 bases identical to TRBD1. The J segment lost 7 bases and the V segment lost 2 bases, leaving 7 bases of the junction unmatched. The CDR3 contains 15 residues. Germline CDR1 LGHDT, CDR2 YNNKEL (reference sequence). CDR3: CASSQTDRVGEKLFF. The CDR3, as DNA: TGTGCCAGCAGCCAAACCGACAGGGTCGGTGAAAAACTGTTTTTT.

This clonotype has ten or more counts. The chain combines TRBV4-1 with TRBJ1-5; TRBD1 matches 9 bases. The CDR3 spans 19 residues. Germline trimming cut 5 bases from V and 2 bases from J; bases unmatched to any gene: 16. CDR1 is MGHRA, CDR2 YSYEKL, per germline. CDR3: CASSKSLGTGFIGNQPQHF. The CDR3 DNA sequence: TGCGCCAGCAGCAAGAGCCTCGGGACAGGGTTCATCGGCAATCAGCCCCAGCATTTT.

In its sample, this clonotype was seen many times. The genes are TRBV7-2 and TRBJ2-3; 7 bases align to TRBD2. The germline V gene has CDR1 SGHTA and CDR2 FQGNSA. The J segment lost 0 bases and the V segment lost 7 bases, leaving 7 bases of the junction unmatched. This CDR3 has 15 amino acids. This CDR3 is CASKTSGISTDTQYF. For the CDR3, the DNA is TGTGCCAGCAAAACGAGCGGGATTAGCACAGATACGCAGTATTTT.

This clonotype has just a few counts. The rearrangement uses TRBV19 and TRBJ2-1; 9 positions match TRBD2. CDR3 length: 14 amino acids. Germline CDR1 is LNHDA and CDR2 is SQIVND (reference sequence). The V segment lost 4 bases and the J segment 5 bases; nucleotides outside the gene matches: 3. CDR3 bases: TGTGCCAGTAGTAGTAGCGGGAGCCACAATGAGCAGTTCTTC. Its protein is CASSSSGSHNEQFF.

The chain uses TRBV12-5 and TRBJ1-1; tentatively, D is TRBD1 (5 bases). Between the trimmed V and J ends, which lost 1 base and 4 bases, there was a span of 13 bases. This CDR3 is 15 amino acids long. Germline lookup yields CDR1 LGHNT and CDR2 FRNRAP. This CDR3 reads CASGLGGVKLTEAFF. The CDR3 DNA is TGTGCTAGTGGTTTGGGAGGGGTGAAACTCACTGAAGCTTTCTTT. The full variable domain, with the rest looked up from reference TRBV12-5 and TRBJ1-1, is DARVTQTPRHKVTEMGQEVTMRCQPILGHNTVFWYRQTMMQGLELLAYFRNRAPLDDSGMPKDRFSAEMPDATLATLKIQPSEPRDSAVYFCASGLGGVKLTEAFFGQGTRLTVV.

Notes on this clonotype: One end of the junction fails to match germline, which may point to a read error. The genes are TRBV20-1 and TRBJ2-1; possible D gene TRBD1, 5 bases. Germline V CDR1 and CDR2: DFQATT, SNEGSKA (reference sequence). There are 14 residues in the CDR3. This chain's CDR3 is CSARDRQGANERFF. DNA for the CDR3: TGCAGTGCTAGAGATCGGCAGGGTGCCAATGAGCGGTTCTTC.

This clonotype was recorded many times. The V gene is TRBV29-1, the J gene TRBJ2-3, with D possibly matching TRBD2 (6 bases). Deletions cut 6 bases from V and 5 bases from J, with 21 bases between. The germline V gene has CDR1 SQVTM and CDR2 ANQGSEA. The CDR3 sequence is 15 residues long. The CDR3 DNA reads as TGCAGCGTCGATTACGGGACGCCCGGGGGAGATACGCAGTATTTT. Its protein is CSVDYGTPGGDTQYF.

The genes are TRBV20-1 and TRBJ2-3; a weak D match, TRBD2 (6 bases). This CDR3 has 12 amino acids. Looked up from germline, CDR1 is DFQATT and CDR2 is SNEGSKA (reference sequence). The V and J ends lost 6 bases and 0 bases respectively, with 7 bases between them. The CDR3 coding sequence is TGCAGTGCCGGGGGAAGCACAGATACGCAGTATTTT. This encodes CSAGGSTDTQYF.

This CDR3 is CASSQDLTRIGEQFF. Written as DNA, the CDR3 is TGCGCCAGCAGCCAAGATTTGACTCGTATCGGTGAGCAGTTCTTC. This sequence joins TRBV4-1 and TRBJ2-1; no firm D call. Germline V gene lookup returns CDR1 MGHRA and CDR2 YSYEKL. Between the trimmed V and J ends, which lost 0 bases and 9 bases, there was a span of 15 bases. The CDR3 runs to 15 residues.

This clonotype has at least ten counts. The rearrangement uses TRBV2 and TRBJ2-5, with TRBD1 matching over 7 bases. The CDR3 consists of 13 residues. CDR1 SNHLY and CDR2 FYNNEI come from the germline V gene. With V trimmed by 7 bases and J by 3 bases, 5 bases remained unmatched. The chain's CDR3 is CASKDREKETQYF. DNA of the CDR3: TGTGCCAGCAAAGACAGGGAGAAAGAGACCCAGTACTTC.

The V gene is TRBV3-1, the J gene TRBJ2-5, with TRBD2 matching over 9 bases. The CDR3 length is 14 residues. V lost 4 bases and J lost 4; bases outside the gene matches: 4. Germline CDR1 reads LGHDT; CDR2 reads YNNKEL (reference sequence). The CDR3 nucleotides are TGTGCCAGCAGCCGACCTAGCGGGGCAGAGACCCAGTACTTC. Protein sequence: CASSRPSGAETQYF.

To note about this clonotype: A single base separates this from a much larger clone, so it may be a read error. Here the CDR3 omits its conserved ending phenylalanine or tryptophan, so a read error is the likely source. The V and J genes are TRBV7-8 and TRBJ1-2; D unclear. Germline loops: CDR1 SGHVS, CDR2 FQNEAQ. The V end lost 4 bases, the J end lost 6 bases, and 12 bases lay between the germline ends. This CDR3 has 13 residues. This chain's CDR3 is CASSSQLWDGYTS. Here the CDR3 DNA reads TGTGCCAGCAGCTCTCAACTCTGGGATGGCTACACCTCC.

This clonotype came up many times. The rearrangement links TRBV5-1 to TRBJ1-2; the D is unclear. CDR1 SGHRS and CDR2 YFSETQ come from the germline V gene. The CDR3 contains 14 residues. V dropped 0 bases and J dropped 2 bases, with 8 bases sitting between them. This chain's CDR3 is CASSLGGRNYGYTF. The CDR3 DNA sequence: TGCGCCAGCAGCTTGGGCGGCAGGAACTATGGCTACACCTTC.

This clonotype appeared many times. V and J are TRBV7-9 and TRBJ2-5; the D gene is possibly TRBD2 (5 bases). This CDR3 has 14 residues. Trimming left V 5 bases short and J 5 bases short, with 15 bases between. The germline V gene encodes CDR1 SEHNR and CDR2 FQNEAQ (reference sequence). In DNA form, the CDR3 reads TGTGCCAGCAGCACAGACGGCGGCGGGGAGACCCAGTACTTC. It yields the protein CASSTDGGGETQYF.

This clonotype was detected many times. The rearrangement joins TRBV12-3 or TRBV12-4 to TRBJ1-6; D remains unclear. V lost 5 bases and J lost 0, with 11 bases in between. This CDR3 is 16 amino acids long. The CDR3 region is CASSTTSGSYNSPLHF. The CDR3 nucleotides read TGTGCCAGCAGTACGACGTCAGGCTCCTATAATTCACCCCTCCACTTT.